This T cell receptor beta chain originates from a study of PD-L1 blockade in urothelial cancer (dated by TCRdb to the late 2010s). As for the study more broadly: Every patient began therapy around 2014 and was given atezolizumab 1,200 mg intravenously every 3 weeks. Patients had an ECOG performance status of 0 or 1 and had received between 0 and 3 prior chemotherapy regimens. Around 29 patients had pretreatment blood TCR-seq, approximately 24 had at least one posttreatment blood collection, and approximately 24 had tumor TCR-seq. An exploratory multi-omic analysis was conducted of the somatic, immune and clinical correlates of response to PD-L1 blockade with atezolizumab in urothelial cancer. Durable clinical benefit was achieved by nine patients but not by the remaining 20. In the same patients who had TCR sequencing, pretreatment tumors also underwent whole exome sequencing and RNA sequencing. Blood samples were analyzed at two time points: 3 weeks after treatment start (second dose) and 6 weeks after treatment start. Pretreatment tumor samples and matched peripheral blood, collected serially before and after atezolizumab treatment, underwent TCR sequencing. About 90% of the 29 patients were identified as males with urothelial cancer of bladder origin, and a prior smoking history was reported by 18 of 29 patients. A median of about 140,000 T cells and 83,000 or so unique TCRs was obtained from blood samples, and a median clonality of 0.080 was observed. Durable clinical benefit was defined as a progression-free survival longer than 6 months, and TCR features were additionally tested against progression-free survival and overall survival.

The time point label for this specimen denotes: pretreatment peripheral blood. The cohort included 29 patients with locally advanced or metastatic urothelial carcinoma who were treated at Memorial Sloan Kettering on a trial protocol. Peripheral blood mononuclear cells were collected pretreatment and during treatment, at between 1 and 8 total time points per patient. The Qiagen DNeasy Blood extraction kit was used to purify genomic DNA from total PBMCs and tumor samples. PBMCs were collected pretreatment and during treatment, and were isolated and stored as previously described. V is pared back by 4 bases and J by 6 bases, with 22 bases lying between the germline termini. CDR1 and CDR2, per the germline V gene (reference sequence), are MNHEY and SMNVEV. The CDR3 measures 17 amino acids from cysteine to phenylalanine. Only the CDR3 region is kept as DNA, spanning 51 bases read in frame from base 1.

Synthetic TCR analog templates were spiked into each PCR to estimate absolute template abundance from read counts. The immunoSEQ assay used bias-controlled V and J gene primers to amplify TCRbeta CDR3 regions from genomic DNA. Rearranged TCRbeta segments were sequenced at approximately 20X coverage. The paper's data handling went like this. Sequencing errors were corrected by clustering, and CDR3s were annotated against IMGT so that V, D and J genes could be assigned. Out-of-frame and stop-codon sequences were excluded, and only productive TCRbeta rearrangements were used in downstream analyses. Clonality was computed as one minus Shannon entropy normalized by the log of the number of unique productive sequences. Fisher's exact test with Benjamini-Hochberg correction, at a threshold of adjusted p below 0.01, was used to find clones that differed between time points or between blood and tumor. This is the immuneACCESS table as TCRdb keeps it, with only in-frame sequences that have V and J called. A part of the clones is gone; compared with another copy, unresolved V genes explain less than half, and the rest is unexplained. D and trimming come from the DNA, and the V and J calls and clone size come from that table. This sample has 85,000 to 95,000 clones in its table, and 90% of those were observed once. Clones ranked in the top ten supply around 1.5% of the sample.

About this clone: The antigen it recognizes is unknown. No quality values exist for individual bases; no much larger clone is one base distant.

The research as a whole found: Because the sample size was small (n ≈ 27) and many exploratory analyses were performed, the results are intended to be hypothesis-generating. A pretreatment peripheral blood TCR clonality below the median was linked to improved progression-free and overall survival. At 3 weeks after the start of treatment, tumor-associated TCR clones in peripheral blood had expanded more in patients with durable benefit (n ≈ 20, p = 0.022).

The specimen comprised PBMCs, sampled around atezolizumab (anti-PD-L1) treatment. The chain is encoded by TRBV27 joined to TRBJ2-4; TRBD1 is perhaps the D gene, given 5 matching bases. The sequence was collected from a man aged 60-69 years with urothelial cancer. DNA sequence: TGTGCCAGCAGTTCCTTGATCACAGGCCGTGGGGTAAACATTCAGTACTTC. This sequence encodes CASSSLITGRGVNIQYF.